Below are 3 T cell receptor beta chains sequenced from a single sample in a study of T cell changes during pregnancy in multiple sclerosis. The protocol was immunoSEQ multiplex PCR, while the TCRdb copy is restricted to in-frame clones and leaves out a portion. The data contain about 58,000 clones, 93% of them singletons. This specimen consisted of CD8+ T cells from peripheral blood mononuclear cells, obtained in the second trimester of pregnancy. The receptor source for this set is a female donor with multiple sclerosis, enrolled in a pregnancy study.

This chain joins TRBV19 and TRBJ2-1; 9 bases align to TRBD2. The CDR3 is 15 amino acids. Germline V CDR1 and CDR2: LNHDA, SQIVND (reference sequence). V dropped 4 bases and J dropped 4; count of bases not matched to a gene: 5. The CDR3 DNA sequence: TGTGCCAGTAGTAGGGGGCGGGGGGGATACAATGAGCAGTTCTTC. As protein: CASSRGRGGYNEQFF.

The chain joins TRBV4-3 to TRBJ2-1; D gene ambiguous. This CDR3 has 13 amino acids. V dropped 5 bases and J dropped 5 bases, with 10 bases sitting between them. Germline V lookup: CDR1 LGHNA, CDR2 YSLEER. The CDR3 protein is CASSGRLHNEQFF. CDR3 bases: TGCGCCAGCAGCGGGCGTCTCCACAATGAGCAGTTCTTC.

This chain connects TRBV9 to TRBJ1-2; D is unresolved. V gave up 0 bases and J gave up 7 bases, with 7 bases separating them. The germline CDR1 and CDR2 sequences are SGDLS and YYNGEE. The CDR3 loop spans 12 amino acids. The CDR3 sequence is CASSVGGLGYTF. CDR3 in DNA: TGTGCCAGCAGCGTAGGCGGACTTGGCTACACCTTC.